What follows are 30 T cell receptor beta chains derived from one specimen sequenced in a study of blood T cell repertoires in COVID-19 (dated by TCRdb to 2020 to 2022). The library was generated by the immunoSEQ multiplex PCR assay. TCRdb carries this immuneACCESS record with in-frame sequences only. Its versions omit some clonotypes, under half of them owing to an unresolved V gene in the studies checked, with the rest unexplained. The sample includes some 80,000 clones, with 70% to 90% observed a single time. Roughly a fifth of the sample rests with the top ten. The source material was peripheral blood. All receptors derive from a human donor in a cohort sampled during active COVID-19.

This clone was picked up a small number of times. The CDR3 DNA follows: TGTGCCAGCAAAAGGGACAGGGGACAAGAGACCCAGTACTTC. Its translation: CASKRDRGQETQYF. The chain links TRBV5-4 to TRBJ2-5; TRBD1 matches at 10 bases. The junction had 4 bases not matched to a gene; V was cut back by 6 bases and J by 2 bases. There are 14 residues in the CDR3. Looked up from germline, CDR1 is SGHNT and CDR2 is YYREEE (reference sequence).

V is TRBV21-1 and J is TRBJ2-3; the D call of TRBD1 is as the table states it, not checked on the DNA. TRBV21-1 is listed as a pseudogene. This CDR3 contains 16 residues. CDR3 amino acids: CASRTSGTGGMDTQYF. CDR3 coding DNA: TGTGCCAGCAGAACCTCCGGGACAGGGGGAATGGATACGCAGTATTTT.

The chain is built from TRBV6-6 and TRBJ1-1, with a tentative D call TRBD1 (5 bases). Germline V gives CDR1 MNHNY, CDR2 SVGAGI (reference sequence). The V gene lost 6 bases and the J gene lost 1 base, with 9 bases spanning the gap. The CDR3 spans 13 residues. The CDR3 region has the DNA TGTGCCAGCAGGTATACAGGGAACACTGAAGCTTTCTTT. It specifies CASRYTGNTEAFF.

The rearrangement uses TRBV5-4 and TRBJ2-6; 10 bases agree with TRBD2. CDR3 length: 18 amino acids. J gave up 2 bases and V 4 bases, and 9 bases lay outside the gene matches. Germline assignment: CDR1 SGHNT and CDR2 YYREEE (reference sequence). The CDR3 sequence: CASSLPGLASPGANVLTF. CDR3 in DNA: TGTGCCAGCAGCCTACCGGGACTAGCGTCACCTGGGGCCAACGTCCTGACTTTC.

The genes are TRBV5-1 and TRBJ2-3, with TRBD2 matching over 8 bases. The ends lost 0 bases at V and 1 base at J; junction bases unmatched: 1. Germline values: CDR1 SGHRS, CDR2 YFSETQ. The CDR3 loop spans 15 amino acids. CDR3 in DNA: TGCGCCAGCAGCTTGGCACTAGCGGGCACAGATACGCAGTATTTT. Protein product: CASSLALAGTDTQYF. The full variable domain, its missing parts supplied by reference TRBV5-1 and TRBJ2-3, is KAGVTQTPRYLIKTRGQQVTLSCSPISGHRSVSWYQQTPGQGLQFLFEYFSETQRNKGNFPGRFSGRQFSNSRSEMNVSTLELGDSALYLCASSLALAGTDTQYFGPGTRLTVL.

The CDR3 coding sequence is TGTGCCAGCAGCGTAGCTACTAGCGGGAGGTTGAATGAGCAGTTCTTC. Protein product: CASSVATSGRLNEQFF. The chain employs TRBV9 and TRBJ2-1; 12 nucleotides align to TRBD2. The CDR3 covers 16 residues. The J segment lost 7 bases and the V segment lost 0 bases, leaving 5 bases of the junction unmatched. Germline assignment: CDR1 SGDLS and CDR2 YYNGEE.

The V and J genes are TRBV19 and TRBJ1-6; TRBD1 is a possible D gene (6 bases). V lost 3 bases and J lost 0, with 9 bases in between. The CDR3 has 16 residues. Germline CDR1 and CDR2: LNHDA and SQIVND (reference sequence). DNA of the CDR3: TGTGCCAGTAGTATGTACAGGGACTCCTATAATTCACCCCTCCACTTT. Its protein product is CASSMYRDSYNSPLHF.

This chain uses TRBV28 with TRBJ1-6; 8 bases are a match to TRBD1. Germline V lookup: CDR1 MDHEN, CDR2 SYDVKM. The V gene end was trimmed by 6 bases and the J gene end by 14 bases; junction bases not matched to a gene: 15. This CDR3 region has 15 residues. CDR3 nucleotides: TGTGCCAGCAGCTCAAGACGGACAGGGAGATCCACCCTCCACTTT. Amino acids: CASSSRRTGRSTLHF.

The chain links TRBV7-9 to TRBJ2-7; TRBD2 agrees at 7 bases. The ends lost 7 bases at V and 7 bases at J; junction bases unmatched: 13. Germline CDR1 is SEHNR and CDR2 is FQNEAQ (reference sequence). The CDR3 sequence is 14 residues long. The CDR3 loop reads CASTSTGTIGEQYF. In nucleotides, the CDR3 is TGTGCCAGCACCTCCACCGGGACTATCGGGGAGCAGTACTTC.

The V gene is TRBV30, the J gene TRBJ2-3; D unresolved. The ends were cut back, 1 base at V and 8 bases at J, with 16 bases in the middle. Germline V gene sequence: CDR1 GTSNPN, CDR2 SVGIG (reference sequence). The CDR3 loop spans 14 amino acids. CDR3 nucleotides: TGTGCCTGGAGTGGACTGGAGACGGGTCGTACGCAGTATTTT. This translates into CAWSGLETGRTQYF.

This sequence joins TRBV6-4 and TRBJ1-1; D is possibly TRBD1 (6 bases). Trimming removed 6 bases at V and 4 bases at J, with 15 bases between. Germline-derived CDR1 and CDR2 are MRHNA and SNTAGT. The CDR3 runs to 14 residues. The CDR3 loop reads CASRTDRSGTEAFF. CDR3 DNA sequence: TGTGCCAGCAGGACCGACAGGTCGGGCACTGAAGCTTTCTTT.

This chain uses TRBV3-1 (or the pseudogene TRBV3-2) with TRBJ1-6; D perhaps matches TRBD1 (6 bases). The CDR3 covers 14 residues. Trimming left V 0 bases short and J 9 bases short, with 9 bases between. The V gene's germline CDR1 is LGHDT and CDR2 YNNKEL (reference sequence). The CDR3 DNA reads TGTGCCAGCAGCCAAGAGGGGGCTGGTTCACCCCTCCACTTT. Translated, it gives CASSQEGAGSPLHF.

This chain connects TRBV9 to TRBJ1-4, with D perhaps matching TRBD1 (5 bases). This CDR3 region has 15 residues. V was shortened by 4 bases and J by 3 bases, with 13 bases between the two germline ends. Germline V gives CDR1 SGDLS, CDR2 YYNGEE. CDR3 DNA: TGTGCCAGCAGCCCCGAAGGAGGGGCTAATGAAAAACTGTTTTTT. Amino acids: CASSPEGGANEKLFF.

The chain links TRBV5-6 to TRBJ1-2; no reliable D call. CDR1 and CDR2 (germline): SGHDT, YYEEEE. Trimming cost V 4 bases and J 6 bases, with 22 bases left between them. The CDR3 consists of 16 residues. The CDR3 DNA reads as TGTGCCAGCAGCCAACAATTTCGAGAAAGACACAATGGCTACACCTTC. Translation: CASSQQFRERHNGYTF.

V usage is TRBV18 and J usage is TRBJ2-5, with TRBD1 identical over 8 bases. After removal of 5 bases from V and 5 bases from J, the junction contained 7 bases not matched to a gene. The CDR3 is made up of 14 amino acids. Germline V gives CDR1 KGHSH, CDR2 LQKENI. CDR3 DNA: TGTGCCAGCTCAAGATCCTACAGGGGGGAGACCCAGTACTTC. Translating gives CASSRSYRGETQYF.

V gene TRBV5-8 combines with J gene TRBJ2-2; a possible D gene is TRBD2 (6 bases). CDR3 length: 16 amino acids. From germline, CDR1 is SGHTS and CDR2 YDEGEE. The V gene lost 0 bases and the J gene lost 0 bases, with 9 bases spanning the gap. The CDR3 DNA follows: TGTGCCAGCAGCTTGGAGGGCGGGACGAACACCGGGGAGCTGTTTTTT. As protein: CASSLEGGTNTGELFF. The full variable domain, completed using reference TRBV5-8 and TRBJ2-2, is EAGVTQSPTHLIKTRGQQATLRCSPISGHTSVYWYQQALGLGLQFLLWYDEGEERNRGNFPPRFSGRQFPNYSSELNVNALELEDSALYLCASSLEGGTNTGELFFGEGSRLTVL.

V usage is TRBV7-2 and J usage is TRBJ2-3, with TRBD2 matching over 10 bases. V was pared by 2 bases and J by 6 bases, with 17 bases of the junction left unmatched. Per germline, CDR1 SGHTA and CDR2 FQGNSA. CDR3 length: 19 amino acids. This CDR3 reads CASSLWMSSGGKWRDTQYF. In nucleotides, the CDR3 is TGTGCCAGCAGCTTATGGATGTCTAGCGGGGGAAAGTGGAGGGATACGCAGTATTTT.

This rearrangement joins TRBV5-4 to TRBJ1-6; D call uncertain. Trimming left V 0 bases short and J 7 bases short, with 11 bases between. The V gene's germline CDR1 is SGHNT and CDR2 YYREEE (reference sequence). The CDR3 contains 15 residues. The CDR3 nucleotides read TGTGCCAGCAGCTTGGAAGGCAGGAGGAATTCACCCCTCCACTTT. Translated, it gives CASSLEGRRNSPLHF.

J is TRBJ1-5 and V is TRBV19, with a possible D match to TRBD1 (6 bases). The ends were cut back, 6 bases at V and 4 bases at J, with 16 bases in the middle. CDR1 is LNHDA, CDR2 SQIVND, per germline (reference sequence). The CDR3 is made up of 15 amino acids. The CDR3 sequence: CASRTRGFLNQPQHF. Written as DNA, the CDR3 is TGTGCCAGTAGAACGAGGGGGTTCCTTAATCAGCCCCAGCATTTT. Combining the CDR3 with reference TRBV19 and TRBJ1-5 gives the whole variable domain DGGITQSPKYLFRKEGQNVTLSCEQNLNHDAMYWYRQDPGQGLRLIYYSQIVNDFQKGDIAEGYSVSREKKESFPLTVTSAQKNPTAFYLCASRTRGFLNQPQHFGDGTRLSIL.

The chain joins TRBV19 to TRBJ1-2; tentatively, D is TRBD1 (6 bases). In germline, CDR1 is LNHDA, CDR2 SQIVND (reference sequence). The CDR3 length is 15 residues. V was shortened by 6 bases and J by 3 bases, with 17 bases between the two germline ends. The CDR3 region is CASRDLGHSDYGYTF. The CDR3 DNA reads as TGTGCCAGTAGGGACTTGGGACATTCCGACTATGGCTACACCTTC.

A few counts support this clone. The gene calls are TRBV29-1 and TRBJ2-7; unclear D gene. CDR3 length: 13 amino acids. Trimming took off 5 bases at V and 0 bases at J, with 11 bases between the two ends. Germline V gene lookup returns CDR1 SQVTM and CDR2 ANQGSEA. The CDR3 DNA reads as TGCAGCGTTCCCTCCGAGGACTCCTACGAGCAGTACTTC. It translates to CSVPSEDSYEQYF.

The chain couples TRBV27 to TRBJ1-2, with 12 bases fitting TRBD1. V was pared by 3 bases and J by 5 bases, with 22 bases of the junction left unmatched. The CDR3 contains 21 residues. Germline CDR1 and CDR2: MNHEY and SMNVEV (reference sequence). In DNA form, the CDR3 reads TGTGCCAGCAGTTTCCGGGGGATGGAAGACGGGACAGGGGGCCTTCGTTATGGCTACACCTTC. Translating gives CASSFRGMEDGTGGLRYGYTF.

The chain carries TRBV21-1 and TRBJ2-5; TRBD1 is taken as the D call from the table, unchecked against the DNA. TRBV21-1 is a listed pseudogene. This CDR3 is built from 15 residues. CDR3 sequence reads: CASSKLCPGQETQYF. In DNA, the CDR3 is TGTGCCAGCAGCAAATTATGTCCAGGGCAGGAGACCCAGTACTTC.

The V call is TRBV5-4, the J call TRBJ1-2; no reliable D call. The CDR3 runs 12 residues. Trimming removed 2 bases from V and 8 bases from J, with 10 bases in between. Germline-derived CDR1 and CDR2 are SGHNT and YYREEE (reference sequence). CDR3 in amino acids: CASSFSISGYTF. The CDR3 nucleotides read TGTGCCAGCAGCTTCAGTATTAGCGGCTACACCTTC. The whole variable domain, filled in from reference TRBV5-4 and TRBJ1-2, reads ETGVTQSPTHLIKTRGQQVTLRCSSQSGHNTVSWYQQALGQGPQFIFQYYREEENGRGNFPPRFSGLQFPNYSSELNVNALELDDSALYLCASSFSISGYTFGSGTRLTVV.

The rearrangement uses TRBV27 and TRBJ2-6; tentatively, D is TRBD1 (5 bases). Germline CDR1 MNHEY, CDR2 SMNVEV (reference sequence). This CDR3 comprises 16 residues. Between the trimmed V and J ends, which lost 4 bases and 0 bases, there was a span of 10 bases. The CDR3: CASSSRAYSGANVLTF. DNA of the CDR3: TGTGCCAGCAGTTCCAGGGCATACTCTGGGGCCAACGTCCTGACTTTC.

The gene calls are TRBV4-1 and TRBJ2-7; a possible D gene is TRBD2 (6 bases). V gave up 0 bases and J gave up 3 bases, with 9 bases separating them. This CDR3 spans 14 amino acids. Looked up from germline, CDR1 is MGHRA and CDR2 is YSYEKL. Written as DNA, the CDR3 is TGCGCCAGCAGCCAAGAACGGGGAGGCTACGAGCAGTACTTC. Protein: CASSQERGGYEQYF.

The chain employs TRBV6-5 and TRBJ2-5; tentatively, D is TRBD1 (5 bases). This CDR3 spans 13 amino acids. The germline V gene has CDR1 MNHEY and CDR2 SVGAGI. Trimming took 2 bases from V and 5 from J, leaving 9 bases between them. The CDR3 DNA reads TGTGCCAGCAGTTACCAGGGAAGGGAGACCCAGTACTTC. It encodes CASSYQGRETQYF.

V usage is TRBV6-1 and J usage is TRBJ2-6; TRBD1 aligns across 7 bases. V lost 2 bases and J lost 0; bases outside the gene matches: 4. Germline V gives CDR1 MNHNS, CDR2 SASEGT. The length of the CDR3 is 17 residues. Written as DNA, the CDR3 is TGTGCCAGCAGTGAAAGGGGGCTAGCCTCTGGGGCCAACGTCCTGACTTTC. It is translated as CASSERGLASGANVLTF.

The genes are TRBV6-5 and TRBJ2-7, with unresolved D. The germline gives CDR1 MNHEY, CDR2 SVGAGI. V was shortened by 6 bases and J by 2 bases, with 14 bases between the two germline ends. The CDR3 totals 14 residues. CDR3 amino acids: CASSRYSTPYEQYF. In nucleotides, the CDR3 is TGTGCCAGCAGCCGGTACTCCACTCCCTACGAGCAGTACTTC.

This clone was recorded a few times. The gene calls are TRBV6-5 and TRBJ1-3; the D is unclear. The CDR3 extends over 13 amino acids. The germline V gene has CDR1 MNHEY and CDR2 SVGAGI. The V end was cut by 8 bases, the J end by 0 bases, with 8 bases between. The CDR3 protein is CASFRNSGNTIYF. The CDR3 region has the DNA TGTGCCAGCTTCCGTAACTCTGGAAACACCATATATTTT.